This note documents a single T cell receptor beta chain sequence. Some clones are missing from TCRdb's copy, which holds only in-frame ones; the method was immunoSEQ multiplex PCR. This sample has approximately 100,000 clones, with roughly 86% found just once. Trimming shortened V by 0 bases and J by 5 bases, and 16 bases separated the two germline ends. The CDR3 is made up of 16 amino acids. Germline values: CDR1 SGHRS, CDR2 YFSETQ. This sample was included in a study of control samples from healthy donors and cancer patients. Sequenced input: blood. The receptor was isolated from a man in his thirties or forties in good health. The rearrangement joins TRBV5-1 to TRBJ2-3; weak D call: TRBD2 (6 bases). The CDR3 sequence is CASSLALNPGEDTQYF. CDR3 coding DNA: TGCGCCAGCAGCTTGGCTCTGAACCCGGGGGAAGATACGCAGTATTTT.